Listed below are T cell receptor beta chains from one sample, sequenced in a study of cytomegalovirus exposure and HLA in healthy donors. The data were produced by immunoSEQ multiplex PCR, yet TCRdb's version contains in-frame clones alone and is incomplete. The sample consists of fewer than 110,000 clones, roughly 80% of them appearing once. Sequenced sample: PBMCs. These receptors came from a man in his fifties in good health and CMV-seropositive. CDR3s include the opening cysteine and the closing phenylalanine or tryptophan. The D gene is left open where the match is weak. Some rows have no size entry. The others give once, few or many, or a class for an expanded clone.

TRBJ2-1,TRBD2,NA,TRBV28,20,TGTGCCAGCAGCCCCCCTCAGGGGAGGACTAGCGGGTCCTCCTACAATGAGCAGTTCTTC,CASSPPQGRTSGSSYNEQFF
TRBJ1-6,NA,NA,TRBV28,15,TGTGCCAGCAGGCCTGACAGCTCCTATAATTCACCCCTCCACTTT,CASRPDSSYNSPLHF
TRBJ2-7,TRBD1,NA,TRBV7-9,15,TGTTCCAGCAGCTCGGTCCGGGACAGATCCTACGAGCAGTACTTC,CSSSSVRDRSYEQYF
TRBJ2-3,NA,NA,TRBV6-4,13,TGTGCCAGCAGCCGAGAAGTCACAGATACGCAGTATTTT,CASSREVTDTQYF
TRBJ2-7,NA,NA,TRBV28,14,TGTGCCAGCAGGGAACAGGGGGGGACTTACGAGCAGTACTTC,CASREQGGTYEQYF
TRBJ2-3,TRBD2,NA,TRBV29-1,13,TGCAGCGTTCTTCTAGCGGGGAAGGATACGCAGTATTTT,CSVLLAGKDTQYF
TRBJ1-5,NA,NA,TRBV5-6,14,TGTGCCAGCAGCTTGGCTAGCAGCAATCAGCCCCAGCATTTT,CASSLASSNQPQHF
TRBJ2-2,NA,NA,TRBV7-3,14,TGTGCCAGCAGCATGGGCCTGAACACCGGGGAGCTGTTTTTT,CASSMGLNTGELFF
TRBJ1-2,NA,NA,TRBV10-3,15,TGTGCCATCAGTGAGTCAGGCAGCCCAAGCGAGGGCTACACCTTC,CAISESGSPSEGYTF
TRBJ2-2,TRBD2,few,TRBV7-2,18,TGTGCCAGCAGCACTAGGGGACTAGCGGGATCGAACACCGGGGAGCTGTTTTTT,CASSTRGLAGSNTGELFF
TRBJ2-1,TRBD2,NA,TRBV6-5,14,TGTGCCAGCACCTTAGCGGGAGAGGGGAATGAGCAGTTCTTC,CASTLAGEGNEQFF
TRBJ2-5,TRBD2,NA,TRBV28,16,TGTGCCAGCAGTCGGACTAGCGGGAAGGGGAGAGAGACCCAGTACTTC,CASSRTSGKGRETQYF
TRBJ2-5,TRBD2,NA,TRBV10-1,16,TGCGCCAGCAGTGAATCACCGGGGGGGGTGGAGGAGACCCAGTACTTC,CASSESPGGVEETQYF
TRBJ2-7,TRBD2,NA,TRBV6-1,14,TGTGCCAGCAGTGCGAGCGGGAGGGCATTCGAGCAGTACTTC,CASSASGRAFEQYF
TRBJ2-5,TRBD2,NA,TRBV7-9,13,TGTGCCAGCAGCTTAGCGCCTCCCGGGAGGCAGTACTTC,CASSLAPPGRQYF
TRBJ2-1,TRBD1,NA,TRBV9,15,TGTGCCAGCAGCGCAGGAATACTACAGGGGGATGAGCAGTTCTTC,CASSAGILQGDEQFF
TRBJ2-5,NA,NA,TRBV6-4,18,TGTGCCAGCAGTAGTAGATTAAAACATAAGCGGAGCCAAGAGACCCAGTACTTC,CASSSRLKHKRSQETQYF
TRBJ2-2,NA,few,TRBV10-3,14,TGTGCCACAGGGCCAAGGTTGAACACCGGGGAGCTGTTTTTT,CATGPRLNTGELFF
TRBJ2-2,TRBD1,medium-sized,TRBV27,14,TGTGCCAGCACGGACAGGGTAGTCACCGGGGAGCTGTTTTTT,CASTDRVVTGELFF
TRBJ2-2,NA,few,TRBV7-9,17,TGTGCCAGCAGCCGAGCCAGGGAAACTACGAACACCGGGGAGCTGTTTTTT,CASSRARETTNTGELFF
TRBJ2-7,NA,NA,TRBV5-1,14,TGCGCCAGCAGCCCCCTGGGGGGTCCCTACGAGCAGTACTTC,CASSPLGGPYEQYF
TRBJ2-1,TRBD2,NA,TRBV5-1,15,TGCGCCACCCAACCCGGGACTAGCGGCTACAATGAGCAGTTCTTC,CATQPGTSGYNEQFF
TRBJ2-7,NA,NA,TRBV12-2,18,TGTGCAAGTCGCTCAGGGGGACTAGCGGGAGGGACACCCTACGAGCAGTACTTC,CASRSGGLAGGTPYEQYF
TRBJ2-3,TRBD1,NA,TRBV25-1,16,TGTGCCAGCAGTGTGACAGGGAAAGGGTTTAGAGATACGCAGTATTTT,CASSVTGKGFRDTQYF
TRBJ2-3,NA,NA,TRBV2,13,TGTGCCAGCAGTGAAGGGAGGACTGGTACGCAGTATTTT,CASSEGRTGTQYF
TRBJ2-1,TRBD2,NA,TRBV28,17,TGTGCCAGCAGTCCCTACCGGACTAGCGGGAGGGCGAATGAGCAGTTCTTC,CASSPYRTSGRANEQFF
TRBJ2-3,TRBD1,NA,TRBV29-1,14,TGCAGCGTTGGACGACAGGGTAGGACAGATACGCAGTATTTT,CSVGRQGRTDTQYF
TRBJ2-5,TRBD1,NA,TRBV5-1,16,TGCGCCAGCAGCTTGGAGTCCAGGGGGCCCCAAGAGACCCAGTACTTC,CASSLESRGPQETQYF
TRBJ2-1,NA,NA,TRBV27,15,TGTGCCAGCACAGGGAGGGGGGGATTCTACAATGAGCAGTTCTTC,CASTGRGGFYNEQFF
TRBJ2-1,NA,NA,TRBV2,14,TGTGCCAGCAGTGGAACCAGGGCTGGGAATGAGCAGTTCTTC,CASSGTRAGNEQFF
TRBJ2-6,NA,NA,TRBV4-1,16,TGCGCCAGCAGCGCAGCGGGCACCTCTGGGGCCAACGTCCTGACTTTC,CASSAAGTSGANVLTF
TRBJ2-3,NA,NA,TRBV7-2,16,TGTGCCAGCAGCCCTAGACGTGGGAGGGGGACAGATACGCAGTATTTT,CASSPRRGRGTDTQYF
TRBJ2-2,TRBD1,once,TRBV29-1,14,TGCAGCGTTGCATGGACAGGGGGCACCGGGGAGCTGTTTTTT,CSVAWTGGTGELFF
TRBJ2-1,NA,NA,TRBV11-2,13,TGTGCCAGCAGCTTAGGTGTTGGCGGGGCGCGGTTCTTC,CASSLGVGGARFF
TRBJ2-7,NA,NA,TRBV7-6,17,TGTGCCAGCAGCCCGAGACCCACAGGGGGGGTTACCTACGAGCAGTACTTC,CASSPRPTGGVTYEQYF
TRBJ2-1,NA,NA,TRBV6-5,11,TGTGCCAGCAGTTACCTCGGGGGAGAGTTCTTC,CASSYLGGEFF
TRBJ2-3,NA,NA,TRBV19,15,TGTGCCAGTAGTAGGAGCGGAGCCCGCACAGATACGCAGTATTTT,CASSRSGARTDTQYF
TRBJ2-3,NA,NA,TRBV30,15,TGTGCCTGGAGTTCCCCGGGGTCCCGGATAGATACGCAGTATTTT,CAWSSPGSRIDTQYF
TRBJ2-2,TRBD2,NA,TRBV6-4,15,TGTGCCAGCAGTCCCGCTAGCGGGAGCACCGGGGAGCTGTTTTTT,CASSPASGSTGELFF
TRBJ1-1,NA,NA,TRBV9,13,TGTGCCAGCAGCGTAGCTTTGCAGACTGAAGCTTTCTTT,CASSVALQTEAFF